The next 11 T cell receptor beta chains were all read from a single sample in a study of shared clonotypes between healthy human individuals. Here immunoSEQ multiplex PCR was the method, and the copy in TCRdb shows in-frame clones only, minus some. The sample has over 1.5 million clones; around 98% are singletons. The sequenced sample consisted of naive CD4+ T cells sorted from blood. Subset described: CD45RA+ positively selected. These receptors all come from a man aged 25-45 years in good health.

The gene calls are TRBV9 and TRBJ1-1; TRBD1 is a possible D gene (6 bases). The V gene lost 2 bases and the J gene lost 4 bases, with 12 bases spanning the gap. This CDR3 has 14 residues. CDR1 and CDR2 (germline): SGDLS, YYNGEE. The CDR3 is CASSVLQGGTEAFF. The CDR3 DNA reads as TGTGCCAGCAGCGTCCTACAGGGAGGCACTGAAGCTTTCTTT.

CDR3 in DNA: TGTGCCAGCAGCCACGGACAGGGGATTCAACACGAGCAGTACTTC. Its translation: CASSHGQGIQHEQYF. The V gene is TRBV11-2, the J gene TRBJ2-7; 9 bases are a match to TRBD1. Germline CDR1 and CDR2: SGHAT and FQNNGV. With 5 bases clipped from V and 5 bases from J, the junction kept 10 bases outside the gene matches. The CDR3 runs 15 residues.

This chain connects TRBV5-4 to TRBJ2-2, with 7 bases that match TRBD2. CDR1 SGHNT and CDR2 YYREEE come from the germline V gene (reference sequence). V was pared by 4 bases and J by 5 bases, with 8 bases of the junction left unmatched. The CDR3 covers 15 residues. The CDR3 here is CASSPLSGDTGELFF. DNA of the CDR3: TGTGCCAGCAGCCCTCTGAGCGGGGATACCGGGGAGCTGTTTTTT.

The V gene is TRBV18, the J gene TRBJ2-7; no clear D. The CDR3 covers 16 residues. In germline, CDR1 is KGHSH, CDR2 LQKENI. Trimming removed 2 bases from V and 4 bases from J, with 18 bases in between. The chain's CDR3 is CASSPVEGRLGYEQYF. The DNA of the CDR3 is TGTGCCAGCTCACCAGTCGAAGGGCGGCTCGGGTACGAGCAGTACTTC.

The V call is TRBV4-1, the J call TRBJ2-7, with D unresolved. The CDR3 covers 16 residues. Between the trimmed V and J ends, which lost 0 bases and 6 bases, there was a span of 18 bases. Germline-derived CDR1 and CDR2 are MGHRA and YSYEKL. The DNA of the CDR3 is TGCGCCAGCAGCCAAGAGAATTGGGCAGCCTTGGGCGAGCAGTACTTC. Translation: CASSQENWAALGEQYF.

The chain joins TRBV25-1 to TRBJ2-7; D may be TRBD2 (5 bases). CDR1 is MGHDK and CDR2 is SYGVNS in the germline V gene. Trimming left V 3 bases short and J 3 bases short, with 6 bases between. This CDR3 region has 12 residues. CDR3 residues: CASSERDYEQYF. The CDR3 DNA follows: TGTGCCAGCAGTGAGAGGGACTACGAGCAGTACTTC.

The CDR3 sequence is CASTPGQGSDTQYF. The CDR3 region has the DNA TGCGCCAGCACTCCGGGACAGGGATCAGATACGCAGTATTTT. This chain links TRBV5-1 with TRBJ2-3; 9 bases are a match to TRBD1. This CDR3 is built from 14 residues. J gave up 4 bases and V 6 bases, and 6 bases lay outside the gene matches. Germline V CDR1 and CDR2: SGHRS, YFSETQ.

CDR3 sequence reads: CASSPRGDGSYEQYF. In DNA, the CDR3 is TGTGCCAGCAGCCCGAGGGGCGATGGCTCCTACGAGCAGTACTTC. This sequence joins TRBV5-8 and TRBJ2-7, with D tentatively TRBD1 or TRBD2 (5 bases each). Germline V lookup: CDR1 SGHTS, CDR2 YDEGEE. The V end lost 4 bases, the J end lost 0 bases, and 14 bases lay between the germline ends. The CDR3 loop spans 15 amino acids.

J is TRBJ2-2 and V is TRBV4-1, with unresolved D. Germline CDR1 reads MGHRA; CDR2 reads YSYEKL. V shed 0 bases and J shed 1 base, with 21 bases lying between them. The CDR3 runs 20 residues. CDR3 nucleotide sequence: TGCGCCAGCAGCCAAGATTCCGCAGATTTTCCGATAATGAACACCGGGGAGCTGTTTTTT. Protein product: CASSQDSADFPIMNTGELFF.

The rearrangement links TRBV27 to TRBJ2-5; D unclear. V shed 0 bases and J shed 5 bases, with 13 bases lying between them. This CDR3 has 15 amino acids. Germline CDR1 reads MNHEY; CDR2 reads SMNVEV (reference sequence). CDR3 protein: CASSLSLIRGETQYF. The CDR3 nucleotides read TGTGCCAGCAGTTTATCACTTATCCGTGGGGAGACCCAGTACTTC.

The chain recombines TRBV18 with TRBJ2-5; no firm D call. The CDR3 covers 13 residues. Germline V CDR1 and CDR2: KGHSH, LQKENI. V was clipped by 2 bases and J by 2 bases, with 6 bases between them. CDR3 amino acids: CASSPDLQETQYF. The CDR3 DNA follows: TGTGCCAGCTCACCAGATTTACAAGAGACCCAGTACTTC.